This TCR beta chain was documented in a study of siplizumab effects on memory and regulatory T cells. Points from the study as a whole: In unstimulated cells, naive T cells appeared more diverse than memory T cells and seemed major alloresponse contributors.

Sequencing was performed with immunoSEQ multiplex PCR; in TCRdb, only in-frame clones are kept and a portion is missing. The sample carries about 120,000 clones, roughly 92% recorded once. CDR1 and CDR2 (germline): SGHAT, FQDESV (reference sequence). CDR3 size: 14 residues. Trimming removed 2 bases from V and 4 bases from J, with 12 bases in between. For this clone: What it binds is unknown.

This sequence originates from a human donor in good health. Sequencing was done on a sample of CD4+ T cells sorted from blood. V usage is TRBV11-1 and J usage is TRBJ2-7; D is uncertain. CDR3 DNA: TGTGCCAGCAGCTTAAATCCCGGAAGTTACGAGCAGTACTTC. This encodes CASSLNPGSYEQYF.